The 8 T cell receptor beta chains below all came from one sample that was sequenced in a study of T cells in Graves' hyperthyroidism and ophthalmopathy. Using RNA transcripts as the source, TCR beta CDR3 regions were amplified. A set of HTBI primers served as the primers for a first-round RT-PCR of the TCR CDR3. TCRdb re-analysed the multiplex PCR reads in MiXCR, keeping a single row per CDR3 protein. Among fewer than 900,000 distinct CDR3 sequences listed, around a sixth were seen once. The sample comprised blood. These receptors originate from a woman in her forties or fifties with Graves' hyperthyroidism that later progressed to Graves' ophthalmopathy.

This clonotype was seen only a few times. DNA of the CDR3: TGTGCCAGCACCGAACCCGGGACTAGCGGAAAAGAGACCCAGTACTTC. Translated, it gives CASTEPGTSGKETQYF. The rearrangement uses TRBV7-9 and TRBJ2-5, with 11 positions matching TRBD2. Germline CDR1 is SEHNR and CDR2 is FQNEAQ (reference sequence). Trimming at V came to 7 bases and at J to 3 bases, leaving 10 bases not matched to a gene. The CDR3 spans 16 residues.

The J gene is TRBJ2-7, the V gene TRBV14, with a tentative D call TRBD1 (5 bases). This CDR3 contains 15 residues. The ends were cut back, 2 bases at V and 0 bases at J, with 11 bases in the middle. Per the germline V gene, CDR1 is SGHDN and CDR2 is FVKESK. This chain's CDR3 is CASSQHDSFSYEQYF. The CDR3 nucleotides are TGTGCCAGCAGCCAACACGACAGCTTCTCCTACGAGCAGTACTTC.

This clonotype was detected many times. The chain employs TRBV3-1 and TRBJ2-1, with 9 bases identical to TRBD2. V trimming: 4 bases; J trimming: 5 bases; junction bases outside the gene matches: 6. This CDR3 is built from 15 residues. The germline V gene has CDR1 LGHDT and CDR2 YNNKEL (reference sequence). CDR3 sequence reads: CASSLSSGGNNEQFF. The DNA for the CDR3 is TGTGCCAGCAGCCTAAGTAGCGGGGGCAACAATGAGCAGTTCTTC.

This clonotype has more than one count but fewer than ten. The chain recombines TRBV20-1 with TRBJ2-5; D is perhaps TRBD2 (6 bases). Between the trimmed V and J ends, which lost 6 bases and 7 bases, there was a span of 30 bases. CDR3 size: 17 residues. Germline values: CDR1 DFQATT, CDR2 SNEGSKA (reference sequence). The CDR3 DNA sequence: TGCAGTGCCCGGGACCGCCGACTGGGACTGTCATACGCGACCCAGTACTTC. This sequence encodes CSARDRRLGLSYATQYF.

The chain uses TRBV4-2 and TRBJ2-5; 13 nucleotides line up with TRBD2. CDR3 length: 16 residues. V lost 3 bases, J lost 5 bases, and 6 bases stayed unmatched. Germline lookup yields CDR1 LGHNA and CDR2 YNFKEQ. Here the CDR3 DNA reads TGTGCCAGCAGCCAGAGACTAGCGGGGGGCCCCGAGACCCAGTACTTC. Encoded protein: CASSQRLAGGPETQYF.

This chain uses TRBV6-2 or TRBV6-3 with TRBJ1-1; tentatively, D is TRBD1 (5 bases). This CDR3 contains 12 residues. V gave up 6 bases and J gave up 6 bases, with 11 bases separating them. CDR1 is MNHEY, CDR2 SVGEGT, per germline. DNA of the CDR3: TGTGCCAGCAGGGACATGGGTCCTGAAGCTTTCTTT. Translation: CASRDMGPEAFF.

V gene TRBV5-4 combines with J gene TRBJ2-7; D might be TRBD1 or TRBD2, each matching 5 bases. Trimming removed 4 bases from V and 3 bases from J, with 14 bases in between. Germline lookup yields CDR1 SGHNT and CDR2 YYREEE (reference sequence). This CDR3 is 14 amino acids long. The CDR3: CASSTGTDFYEQYF. CDR3 DNA: TGTGCCAGCAGCACCGGGACCGACTTCTACGAGCAGTACTTC.

The J gene is TRBJ2-1, the V gene TRBV7-2; 8 bases are a match to TRBD2. The germline V gene encodes CDR1 SGHTA and CDR2 FQGNSA. This CDR3 spans 15 amino acids. Trimming removed 3 bases from V and 3 bases from J; junction bases left unmatched: 4. The CDR3 region is CASSFERGNYNEQFF. The CDR3, as DNA: TGTGCCAGCAGCTTTGAGCGGGGGAACTACAATGAGCAGTTCTTC.